The present T cell receptor beta chain was sequenced within a study of siplizumab effects on memory and regulatory T cells. Study-wide points: The authors mapped only a minor fraction of alloreactive clones to unstimulated subsets. The drug siplizumab significantly decreased the alloreactive sequences that could be traced to unstimulated CD4+ memory cells.

CDR1 LNHDA and CDR2 SQIVND come from the germline V gene (reference sequence). V was clipped by 2 bases and J by 3 bases, with 13 bases between them. The length of the CDR3 is 15 residues. Comments on this clone: The antigen is unknown.

Repertoires were generated with immunoSEQ multiplex PCR, while TCRdb's copy carries only in-frame clones and drops some. The sample yields some 99,000 clones, about 90% seen once. Material: Tregs sorted from blood. This clonotype originated in a human donor in good health. V gene TRBV19 combines with J gene TRBJ1-2; D perhaps matches TRBD1 (6 bases). The DNA for the CDR3 is TGTGCCAGTAGTATACAGGGGCAAAGGGACTATGGCTACACCTTC. Its translation is CASSIQGQRDYGYTF. Together with reference TRBV19 and TRBJ1-2, the CDR3 gives the full variable domain: DGGITQSPKYLFRKEGQNVTLSCEQNLNHDAMYWYRQDPGQGLRLIYYSQIVNDFQKGDIAEGYSVSREKKESFPLTVTSAQKNPTAFYLCASSIQGQRDYGYTFGSGTRLTVV.